This T cell receptor (beta chain) was recorded in a study of human T cells and chemical hapten exposure. Across the whole study: While the approximately 23-week study was under way, patients received diphenylcyclopropenone on the scalp every week. Patients, mostly women, had alopecia areata, alopecia totalis or alopecia universalis.

In TCRdb, the RACE reads were re-called with MiXCR into one record per CDR3 protein. Of 300,000 to 450,000 distinct CDR3 sequences in the sample, approximately 5.1% were seen once. This clonotype came up a few times. Antigen unknown. Time point denoted: pre-sensitization, week 0. Treatment reported: therapeutic diphenylcyclopropenone sensitization with weekly scalp DPC. Study-wide results and limits: Patch test scores rose with PT1 expanded TCR counts, a positive correlation.

The sequenced sample was whole blood, obtained in connection with sensitization to the hapten diphenylcyclopropenone (DPC). The TCR originated in a woman in her forties or fifties with alopecia areata. Some clones in this sample may be carry-over from other donors' samples.

The CDR3 DNA reads as TGTGCCACCTTGGGGGGGGCGCGGAATCAGCCCCAGCATTTT. It codes for CATLGGARNQPQHF. The chain couples TRBV28 to TRBJ1-5, with D possibly matching TRBD1 (6 bases). CDR3 length equals 14 residues. Germline loops: CDR1 MDHEN, CDR2 SYDVKM. V gave up 10 bases and J gave up 4 bases, with 17 bases separating them.